One and the same sample provided the 19 T cell receptor beta chains below, sequenced in a study of T cells in localized non-small cell lung cancer. Libraries were prepared by immunoSEQ multiplex PCR; TCRdb keeps only in-frame clonotypes and omits some of them. Here the sample spans tens of thousands of clones, about 90% being singletons. The material was peripheral blood, obtained before any cancer treatment. The receptors originated from a man aged 35-75 years with stage I squamous cell lung carcinoma.

The gene calls are TRBV4-1 and TRBJ2-3; no reliable D call. The germline CDR1 and CDR2 sequences are MGHRA and YSYEKL. The V gene lost 0 bases and the J gene lost 1 base, with 14 bases spanning the gap. The CDR3 runs 17 residues. In DNA, the CDR3 is TGCGCCAGCAGCCAAGAAGTAAAGGGCTCCGGCACAGATACGCAGTATTTT. This sequence encodes CASSQEVKGSGTDTQYF.

This clone was counted a few times. This rearrangement joins TRBV28 to TRBJ1-4; D not certain. V dropped 9 bases and J dropped 8 bases, with 10 bases sitting between them. Germline V lookup: CDR1 MDHEN, CDR2 SYDVKM. This CDR3 contains 11 residues. The CDR3 nucleotides read TGTGCCAGTCACCCTGACGAAAAACTGTTTTTT. Amino acid sequence: CASHPDEKLFF. The full variable domain, in which reference TRBV28 and TRBJ1-4 provide the parts outside the CDR3, is DVKVTQSSRYLVKRTGEKVFLECVQDMDHENMFWYRQDPGLGLRLIYFSYDVKMKEKGDIPEGYSVSREKKERFSLILESASTNQTSMYLCASHPDEKLFFGSGTQLSVL.

The V call is TRBV4-1, the J call TRBJ2-7; 8 bases fit TRBD2. V trimming: 2 bases; J trimming: 4 bases; junction bases outside the gene matches: 10. Germline V gene lookup returns CDR1 MGHRA and CDR2 YSYEKL. The CDR3 sequence is 16 residues long. In DNA, the CDR3 is TGCGCCAGCAGCCAACCAGCGGGAGCTCTCAATTACGAGCAGTACTTC. Its translation: CASSQPAGALNYEQYF.

This clone has only a few counts. The rearrangement uses TRBV7-2 and TRBJ1-2, with D possibly being TRBD1 (5 bases). Germline V gene sequence: CDR1 SGHTA, CDR2 FQGNSA. CDR3 length: 13 residues. V dropped 7 bases and J dropped 3 bases, with 12 bases sitting between them. The CDR3 DNA reads TGTGCCAGCAAGTTGGGGGGGTACTATGGCTACACCTTC. Its protein is CASKLGGYYGYTF.

This clone was observed a single time. The rearrangement links TRBV2 to TRBJ2-3; 7 bases agree with TRBD2. Germline CDR1 SNHLY, CDR2 FYNNEI. The CDR3 runs 13 residues. Trimming at V came to 4 bases and at J to 4 bases, leaving 2 bases not matched to a gene. This chain's CDR3 is CASSGTRSDTQYF. In nucleotides, the CDR3 is TGTGCCAGCAGTGGGACTAGATCAGATACGCAGTATTTT.

As to this clone: The junction does not match germline at one end; this may be a read error. The chain has TRBV7-7 and TRBJ2-3; 7 bases agree with TRBD1. Germline-derived CDR1 and CDR2 are SSHAT and FNYEAQ (reference sequence). The CDR3 runs 13 residues. CDR3 DNA sequence: TGTGCTAGCAGCTTGTTAGGGGGCGATACGCAGTATTTT. It is translated as CASSLLGGDTQYF.

About this clone: The sample holds other DNA sequences that translate to the same CDR3. The chain employs TRBV5-1 and TRBJ2-1; D gene unclear. The CDR3 has 11 amino acids. The germline CDR1 and CDR2 sequences are SGHRS and YFSETQ. V gave up 1 base and J gave up 5 bases, with 1 base separating them. This CDR3 is CASSLNNEQFF. The CDR3 bases are TGCGCCAGCAGCTTGAACAATGAGCAGTTCTTC.

This clone appeared once. V and J are TRBV4-2 and TRBJ2-7; D is unclear. The last part of the DNA fits TRBJ2-5 better; the J call may be wrong. Germline CDR1 and CDR2: LGHNA and YNFKEQ. This CDR3 has 13 residues. The CDR3 nucleotides read TGTGCCAGCAGCCAAGATCGTCAAGAGACCCAGTACTTC. This translates into CASSQDRQETQYF.

This clone came up once. The V and J genes are TRBV29-1 and TRBJ2-3; D uncertain. V lost 7 bases and J 4 bases, leaving 18 bases between the germline ends. There are 14 residues in the CDR3. Germline V gene lookup returns CDR1 SQVTM and CDR2 ANQGSEA. The CDR3 is CSGVIGVSADTQYF. As DNA, the CDR3 is TGCAGCGGGGTGATCGGAGTCTCAGCAGATACGCAGTATTTT.

J is TRBJ2-3 and V is TRBV2; D gene ambiguous. The germline gives CDR1 SNHLY, CDR2 FYNNEI. The V end was cut by 1 base, the J end by 0 bases, with 5 bases between. The CDR3 runs to 14 residues. CDR3 loop: CASSEVPSTDTQYF. CDR3 nucleotide sequence: TGTGCCAGCAGTGAAGTGCCGAGCACAGATACGCAGTATTTT.

The gene calls are TRBV7-2 and TRBJ2-1; either TRBD1 or TRBD2 may supply D (6 bases each). The CDR3 has 18 amino acids. Germline V gene data show CDR1 as SGHTA and CDR2 as FQGNSA. The V end lost 2 bases, the J end lost 7 bases, and 24 bases lay between the germline ends. Here the CDR3 reads CASSLIITGAGLGNEQFF. CDR3 DNA: TGTGCCAGCAGCTTAATCATTACGGGGGCAGGTTTGGGGAATGAGCAGTTCTTC.

V gene TRBV10-1 combines with J gene TRBJ2-1; D possibly corresponds to TRBD1 (6 bases). Germline V gene lookup returns CDR1 WNHNN and CDR2 SYGVQD (reference sequence). The germline V and J ends were trimmed by 2 bases and 6 bases, with 11 bases remaining between them. CDR3 size: 14 residues. CDR3 amino acids: CASSEDRPGNEQFF. The CDR3 DNA reads TGCGCCAGCAGTGAGGACAGGCCAGGCAATGAGCAGTTCTTC.

The V call is TRBV19, the J call TRBJ2-3; 7 nucleotides align to TRBD1. The junction had 4 bases not matched to a gene; V was cut back by 5 bases and J by 2 bases. The CDR3 totals 14 residues. From germline, CDR1 is LNHDA and CDR2 SQIVND (reference sequence). CDR3 protein: CASSDRAFTDTQYF. The CDR3 DNA reads as TGTGCCAGTAGTGACAGGGCCTTCACAGATACGCAGTATTTT.

The J gene is TRBJ2-1, the V gene TRBV5-6, with D possibly being TRBD2 (5 bases). Germline loops: CDR1 SGHDT, CDR2 YYEEEE. V was shortened by 1 base and J by 15 bases, with 14 bases between the two germline ends. This CDR3 spans 12 amino acids. CDR3 sequence: CASSLRTGFLFF. CDR3 nucleotides: TGTGCCAGCAGCTTGCGAACGGGGTTCTTGTTCTTC.

In nucleotides, the CDR3 is TGTGCCAGCAGTCCCCCGGACTCAGCTAACTATGGCTACACCTTC. Translating gives CASSPPDSANYGYTF. This chain connects TRBV28 to TRBJ1-2, with D unresolved. The ends were cut back, 5 bases at V and 0 bases at J, with 13 bases in the middle. There are 15 residues in the CDR3. The germline V gene encodes CDR1 MDHEN and CDR2 SYDVKM.

This clone showed up just once. The chain uses TRBV27 and TRBJ2-7; TRBD2 agrees at 8 bases. CDR1 is MNHEY, CDR2 SMNVEV, per germline (reference sequence). The CDR3 is 14 residues long. Trimming removed 6 bases from V and 2 bases from J; junction bases left unmatched: 6. The CDR3 loop is CASRSGGGTYEQYF. The CDR3 DNA reads TGTGCCAGCAGGTCGGGAGGGGGGACCTACGAGCAGTACTTC.

The rearrangement uses TRBV6-1 and TRBJ1-2, with D uncertain. The germline V and J ends were trimmed by 2 bases and 4 bases, with 11 bases remaining between them. CDR1 and CDR2 (germline): MNHNS, SASEGT. The CDR3 is made up of 14 amino acids. This CDR3 is CASSEITRGYGYTF. CDR3 in DNA: TGTGCCAGCAGTGAAATCACACGTGGCTATGGCTACACCTTC.

The chain joins TRBV19 to TRBJ1-3; D not certain. The CDR3 is made up of 15 amino acids. Germline loops: CDR1 LNHDA, CDR2 SQIVND (reference sequence). Trimming stripped 6 bases from V and 4 bases from J, with 16 bases between. CDR3 sequence reads: CASSFARLDGNTIYF. As DNA, the CDR3 is TGTGCCAGTAGCTTTGCCCGTTTGGACGGAAACACCATATATTTT.

This chain links TRBV5-1 with TRBJ2-1; maybe TRBD2 (6 bases). The germline V gene encodes CDR1 SGHRS and CDR2 YFSETQ. V gave up 4 bases and J gave up 4 bases, with 12 bases separating them. CDR3 length: 14 residues. For the CDR3, the DNA is TGCGCCAGCAGCCCTCAGCGGGCTTACAATGAGCAGTTCTTC. Translated: CASSPQRAYNEQFF.